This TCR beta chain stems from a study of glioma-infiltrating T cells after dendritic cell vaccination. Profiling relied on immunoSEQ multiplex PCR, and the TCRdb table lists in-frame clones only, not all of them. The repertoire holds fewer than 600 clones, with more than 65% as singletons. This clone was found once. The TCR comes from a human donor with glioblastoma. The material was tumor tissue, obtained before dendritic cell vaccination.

The CDR3 reads CSAEGQGNTDTQYF. In nucleotides, the CDR3 is TGCAGCGCCGAAGGACAGGGGAACACAGATACGCAGTATTTT. The chain joins TRBV29-1 to TRBJ2-3, with 9 bases aligning to TRBD1. Germline CDR1 is SQVTM and CDR2 is ANQGSEA. Trimming removed 7 bases from V and 2 bases from J; junction bases left unmatched: 7. The CDR3 length is 14 residues.